Detailed here is one T cell receptor (beta chain). This clonotype was detected many times. Its antigen remains undetermined. No much larger clone is present one base from it, and per-base qualities are unavailable. From its cysteine to its phenylalanine, the CDR3 spans 14 amino acids. CDR3 DNA only is kept here, 42 bases in frame from base 1. CDR1 and CDR2 were assigned from the germline V gene as SGHTA and FQGNSA. V and J are truncated by 5 bases and 5 bases respectively, leaving an intervening sequence of 14 bases. These data are taken from a study of T cell repertoires in cytomegalovirus infection (dated by TCRdb to about 2019). Study-level background: The HLA type of each donor mattered for the analysis, because public TCR beta signatures pointed to carriage of CMV infection along with the matching HLA type.

The paper's findings and limits, for the study overall: Carriers of CMV infection plus the relevant HLA type were discriminated by the cumulative frequency of public TCR beta family members in the study cohort and in an independent 352-donor cohort. In the ex vivo response, HLA-C-restricted CMV-specific TCR beta clonotypes were dominant, and in two of eight donors the single most frequent clonotype came from this HLA-C-restricted group.

The instrument was an Illumina HiSeq 1500. TCRdb handled the public reads itself, with Q25 trimming in fastp and clone calling in MiXCR, and kept productive beta chains. For every CDR3 protein sequence, its rows merge into one entry that carries the most common genes and DNA. Here the sample has more than 200,000 distinct CDR3 sequences; roughly 9.1% occur a single time. About 15% of the sample is held by the ten biggest clonotypes. The sample was PBMCs. The TCR sequence derives from a human donor in good health (CMV status not recorded). Some clones in this sample may be carry-over from other donors' samples. Recombination connected TRBV7-2 to TRBJ2-3, and the D gene may be TRBD1, 6 bases matching. CDR3 region: CASSPQGSIDTQYF. The DNA sequence follows: TGTGCCAGCAGCCCCCAGGGGTCGATAGATACGCAGTATTTT.